The 27 T cell receptor beta chains below come from one sample, sequenced in a study of monozygotic twins with cystic fibrosis. Sequenced by immunoSEQ multiplex PCR; TCRdb stores in-frame clones only, minus some. The sample includes fewer than 11,000 clones, just over 99% seen only once; the top ten take roughly 0.4%. The material sequenced was blood. Receptors originate from a man between 18 and 29 years old with cystic fibrosis.

The rearrangement uses TRBV9 and TRBJ1-6; a weak D match, TRBD1 (5 bases). This CDR3 comprises 14 residues. From germline, CDR1 is SGDLS and CDR2 YYNGEE. V lost 0 bases and J 7 bases, leaving 8 bases between the germline ends. In nucleotides, the CDR3 is TGTGCCAGCAGCGTAGGGGGGGGGAATTCACCCCTCCACTTT. It is translated as CASSVGGGNSPLHF.

This chain uses TRBV6-5 with TRBJ2-7; the D is unclear. The length of the CDR3 is 15 residues. CDR1 and CDR2 from the germline V gene are MNHEY and SVGAGI. The ends were cut back, 0 bases at V and 1 base at J, with 10 bases in the middle. CDR3 loop: CASSYSGVLSYEQYF. CDR3 DNA sequence: TGTGCCAGCAGTTACTCTGGGGTTCTGTCCTACGAGCAGTACTTC.

This chain uses TRBV9 with TRBJ2-1; D is unclear. Germline-derived CDR1 and CDR2 are SGDLS and YYNGEE. V lost 4 bases to trimming and J lost 3 bases, with 2 bases between them. The CDR3 covers 11 residues. The CDR3 protein is CASSLYNEQFF. CDR3 in DNA: TGTGCCAGCAGCCTCTACAATGAGCAGTTCTTC.

This sequence joins TRBV6-1 and TRBJ2-3; TRBD1 is a possible D gene (5 bases). Germline CDR1 and CDR2: MNHNS and SASEGT. The CDR3 loop spans 14 amino acids. Trimming left V 3 bases short and J 2 bases short, with 9 bases between. The CDR3 is CASSEAGPTDTQYF. Here the CDR3 DNA reads TGTGCCAGCAGTGAGGCAGGGCCCACAGATACGCAGTATTTT.

The V call is TRBV5-1, the J call TRBJ1-6; D is possibly TRBD1 (6 bases). The CDR3 contains 16 residues. V was cut by 3 bases and J by 9 bases, with 19 bases left in between. Germline V gene data show CDR1 as SGHRS and CDR2 as YFSETQ. The CDR3 DNA reads TGCGCCAGCAGCTCGAGGGGGTCGGGGGCCGGTTCACCCCTCCACTTT. Protein product: CASSSRGSGAGSPLHF.

This chain connects TRBV29-1 to TRBJ1-1; TRBD1 is a possible D gene (5 bases). This CDR3 region has 13 residues. Germline-derived CDR1 and CDR2 are SQVTM and ANQGSEA. V lost 7 bases and J 1 base, leaving 13 bases between the germline ends. For the CDR3, the DNA is TGCAGCGAAGATGGTGGGGCGAACACTGAAGCTTTCTTT. It specifies CSEDGGANTEAFF.

This chain joins TRBV30 and TRBJ2-6; D is ambiguous. Between the trimmed V and J ends, which lost 3 bases and 0 bases, there was a span of 3 bases. Germline values: CDR1 GTSNPN, CDR2 SVGIG (reference sequence). This CDR3 spans 13 amino acids. The CDR3 region is CAWRTSGANVLTF. In DNA, the CDR3 is TGTGCCTGGAGAACCTCTGGGGCCAACGTCCTGACTTTC.

This clone was detected only once. The CDR3 spells CATLVAGELFF. The CDR3 region has the DNA TGTGCCACCCTGGTGGCCGGGGAGCTGTTTTTT. The rearrangement links TRBV14 to TRBJ2-2; D gene unclear. V dropped 10 bases and J dropped 6 bases, with 9 bases sitting between them. Germline V gives CDR1 SGHDN, CDR2 FVKESK. The CDR3 spans 11 residues.

The chain carries TRBV5-4 and TRBJ1-2, with 11 bases that match TRBD1. This CDR3 has 15 amino acids. Germline CDR1 and CDR2: SGHNT and YYREEE (reference sequence). The V segment lost 2 bases and the J segment 6 bases; nucleotides outside the gene matches: 6. The chain's CDR3 is CASSFRTGGANGYTF. The CDR3, as DNA: TGTGCCAGCAGCTTCAGGACAGGGGGCGCGAATGGCTACACCTTC.

The chain uses TRBV29-1 and TRBJ1-1; 8 bases fit TRBD1. Trimming removed 7 bases from V and 6 bases from J; junction bases left unmatched: 7. The CDR3 is 12 residues long. CDR1 is SQVTM and CDR2 is ANQGSEA in the germline V gene. In DNA, the CDR3 is TGCAGCGGTTGGGGACAGGAATCTGAAGCTTTCTTT. Translated: CSGWGQESEAFF.

The chain carries TRBV6-4 and TRBJ2-5; TRBD1 matches 11 bases. Trimming at V came to 5 bases and at J to 4 bases, leaving 6 bases not matched to a gene. Germline CDR1 MRHNA, CDR2 SNTAGT. The CDR3 is 15 amino acids. The CDR3, as DNA: TGTGCCAGCAGTCGGACAGGGGGCTGGGGAGAGACCCAGTACTTC. Translation gives CASSRTGGWGETQYF.

This clone occurred once. The chain employs TRBV21-1 and TRBJ1-1. TRBV21-1 is labeled a pseudogene. The CDR3 sequence is 15 residues long. CDR3 coding DNA: TGTGCCAGCAGGAGCCAGCGGCGGATGAACACTGAAGCTTTCTTT. Its translation is CASRSQRRMNTEAFF.

V is TRBV30 and J is TRBJ2-5; 7 bases align to TRBD1. The CDR3 loop spans 14 amino acids. Germline V gene sequence: CDR1 GTSNPN, CDR2 SVGIG (reference sequence). The V and J ends lost 0 bases and 5 bases, in that order; junction bases with no gene match: 6. CDR3 DNA sequence: TGTGCCTGGAGTGTCCCGGACAGGATGGAGACCCAGTACTTC. Translation: CAWSVPDRMETQYF.

The chain combines TRBV7-2 with TRBJ1-4; D uncertain. This CDR3 contains 14 residues. Germline CDR1 SGHTA, CDR2 FQGNSA. With 0 bases removed from V and 7 bases from J, the gap between germline ends came to 9 bases. CDR3 region: CASSLALNGEKLFF. The DNA of the CDR3 is TGTGCCAGCAGCTTAGCGTTGAACGGTGAAAAACTGTTTTTT.

The chain has TRBV6-6 and TRBJ2-6; D might be TRBD2 (5 bases). Germline assignment: CDR1 MNHNY and CDR2 SVGAGI (reference sequence). There are 14 residues in the CDR3. Trimming took 6 bases from V and 2 from J, leaving 8 bases between them. CDR3 in DNA: TGTGCCAGCAGCGGGGTAGCTGGGGCCAACGTCCTGACTTTC. It specifies CASSGVAGANVLTF.

V and J are TRBV27 and TRBJ2-7, with D possibly being TRBD1 or TRBD2 (5 bases each). This CDR3 region has 16 residues. Per germline, CDR1 MNHEY and CDR2 SMNVEV (reference sequence). Trimming removed 1 base at V and 3 bases at J, with 16 bases between. The CDR3 nucleotides read TGTGCCAGCAGTTTATTGTTCGACGGGACCGGCTACGAGCAGTACTTC. Protein: CASSLLFDGTGYEQYF.

CDR3 nucleotide sequence: TGTGCCAGCAGCCCGTCCGGGACTAGCGTGTACAATGAGCAGTTCTTC. It encodes CASSPSGTSVYNEQFF. The gene calls are TRBV11-2 and TRBJ2-1, with 10 bases aligning to TRBD2. This CDR3 is 16 amino acids long. Germline V CDR1 and CDR2: SGHAT, FQNNGV. V shed 5 bases and J 4 bases; nucleotides not matched to a gene: 8.

The V gene is TRBV6-1, the J gene TRBJ2-7; D may be TRBD2 (5 bases). This CDR3 region has 15 residues. V lost 2 bases, J lost 2 bases, and 13 bases lay in between. Germline V lookup: CDR1 MNHNS, CDR2 SASEGT. In DNA, the CDR3 is TGTGCCAGCAGTGAACTTCGGGGTAGCGCCTACGAGCAGTACTTC. Translated, it gives CASSELRGSAYEQYF.

V gene TRBV20-1 combines with J gene TRBJ2-3; D unresolved. Looked up from germline, CDR1 is DFQATT and CDR2 is SNEGSKA (reference sequence). This CDR3 has 10 amino acids. The V and J ends lost 4 bases and 2 bases respectively, with 1 base between them. CDR3 in amino acids: CSATTDTQYF. CDR3 in DNA: TGCAGTGCTACCACAGATACGCAGTATTTT.

This clone was seen only once. The chain is built from TRBV7-3 and TRBJ2-1; 9 nucleotides agree with TRBD1. The ends lost 0 bases at V and 4 bases at J; junction bases unmatched: 10. Germline V CDR1 and CDR2: SGHTA, FQGTGA. The CDR3 covers 18 residues. The CDR3 reads CASSLTVAGTGWYNEQFF. Here the CDR3 DNA reads TGTGCCAGCAGCTTAACGGTGGCCGGGACAGGGTGGTACAATGAGCAGTTCTTC.

The CDR3: CASSVLAGDTDTQYF. In DNA form, the CDR3 reads TGTGCCAGCAGCGTCCTAGCGGGGGACACAGATACGCAGTATTTT. The chain carries TRBV6-4 and TRBJ2-3; 10 bases align to TRBD2. The CDR3 is made up of 15 amino acids. V trimming: 6 bases; J trimming: 2 bases; junction bases outside the gene matches: 5. Germline lookup yields CDR1 MRHNA and CDR2 SNTAGT.

Written as DNA, the CDR3 is TGTGCCAGCAGTTACCTCGGGACAAATGGAAACACCATATATTTT. Amino acids: CASSYLGTNGNTIYF. The chain employs TRBV6-6 and TRBJ1-3; D may be TRBD1 (6 bases). Trimming shortened V by 2 bases and J by 3 bases, and 11 bases separated the two germline ends. The CDR3 length is 15 residues. Germline V gene sequence: CDR1 MNHNY, CDR2 SVGAGI (reference sequence).

The chain carries TRBV27 and TRBJ1-2, with 8 nucleotides matching TRBD1. The CDR3 covers 14 residues. The ends lost 8 bases at V and 4 bases at J; junction bases unmatched: 9. Per the germline V gene, CDR1 is MNHEY and CDR2 is SMNVEV (reference sequence). The CDR3 DNA follows: TGTGCCAGCGGAGCAGGGGGCCTCGGCTATGGCTACACCTTC. Its translation is CASGAGGLGYGYTF.

This clone appeared a single time. The chain has TRBV4-2 and TRBJ2-4; 10 nucleotides agree with TRBD1. V was clipped by 3 bases and J by 0 bases; unmatched bases: 14. The germline gives CDR1 LGHNA, CDR2 YNFKEQ. The CDR3 has 20 residues. CDR3 protein: CASSQTPGQGNGLAKNIQYF. CDR3 nucleotide sequence: TGTGCCAGCAGCCAGACCCCGGGACAGGGGAACGGCCTAGCCAAAAACATTCAGTACTTC.

DNA for the CDR3: TGTGCCAGCAGCTTGGTGGAAAACATTCAGTACTTC. This encodes CASSLVENIQYF. V gene TRBV11-2 combines with J gene TRBJ2-4; the D is unclear. Trimming cost V 3 bases and J 5 bases, with 5 bases left between them. Germline values: CDR1 SGHAT, CDR2 FQNNGV. The length of the CDR3 is 12 residues.

The chain joins TRBV7-3 to TRBJ2-3; 11 bases line up with TRBD2. V dropped 1 base and J dropped 4; count of bases not matched to a gene: 4. The CDR3 consists of 16 residues. Germline CDR1 and CDR2: SGHTA and FQGTGA. As DNA, the CDR3 is TGTGCCAGCAGCTTAATAGCTAGCGGGGGGTCAGATACGCAGTATTTT. It specifies CASSLIASGGSDTQYF.

The genes are TRBV7-6 and TRBJ2-5; TRBD2 aligns across 9 bases. The CDR3 length is 17 residues. V shed 4 bases, J shed 10 bases, and the junction held 19 bases outside the gene matches. Germline V gene data show CDR1 as SGHVS and CDR2 as FNYEAQ. This chain's CDR3 is CASSSPPDAGGVGDQYF. CDR3 DNA sequence: TGTGCCAGCAGCTCTCCCCCCGACGCGGGAGGGGTTGGTGACCAGTACTTC.